This section outlines one T cell receptor beta chain sequence together with its context. Germline V gives CDR1 LGHNT, CDR2 FRNRAP. The CDR3 has 16 residues. Trimming pared 3 bases from V and 4 bases from J, leaving 15 bases between. The sample is drawn from a study of cytomegalovirus exposure and HLA in healthy donors. TCRdb's copy holds only in-frame clones and misses some; the assay was immunoSEQ multiplex PCR. The table lists a few hundred thousand clones, roughly 90% of them singletons. Sequenced sample: PBMCs. The rearrangement links TRBV12-5 to TRBJ2-2, with a tentative D call TRBD2 (7 bases). This receptor was obtained from a woman younger than 35 in good health and CMV-seronegative. The CDR3 region has the DNA TGTGCTAGTGGTTTTAAGGGGGGGCCGGGCACCGGGGAGCTGTTTTTT. Amino acids: CASGFKGGPGTGELFF.